These 14 T cell receptor beta chains came from one sample sequenced in a study of CD8 T cell repertoires and HIV-1 epitope variants. Method: immunoSEQ multiplex PCR; TCRdb's copy keeps in-frame clones and lacks some. The sample holds 80,000 to 95,000 clones, roughly 80% seen once. The sequenced sample was uncultured baseline CD8+ T cells from peripheral blood mononuclear cells (PBMCs). The receptors shown here come from a male donor with HIV.

The chain employs TRBV10-2 and TRBJ2-1; no clear D gene. The germline CDR1 and CDR2 sequences are WSHSY and SAAADI. The CDR3 covers 10 residues. Trimming took 6 bases from V and 7 from J, leaving 4 bases between them. In nucleotides, the CDR3 is TGCGCCAGCAGGAAGAATGAGCAGTTCTTC. The encoded protein is CASRKNEQFF.

This clone showed up many times. V gene TRBV5-1 combines with J gene TRBJ2-1, with 11 bases that match TRBD1. Trimming took 3 bases from V and 10 from J; bases not matched to a gene: 3. The CDR3 is 13 amino acids. Germline assignment: CDR1 SGHRS and CDR2 YFSETQ. CDR3 amino acids: CASSWGQGGEQFF. The CDR3 DNA reads as TGCGCCAGCAGCTGGGGACAGGGGGGAGAGCAGTTCTTC.

The chain links TRBV6-5 to TRBJ2-7; D is tentatively TRBD1 or TRBD2 (5 bases each). V lost 11 bases to trimming and J lost 7 bases, with 15 bases between them. This CDR3 is 11 amino acids long. The germline V gene encodes CDR1 MNHEY and CDR2 SVGAGI. This CDR3 reads CAGDPNREQYF. DNA for the CDR3: TGTGCCGGGGACCCCAACAGGGAGCAGTACTTC.

This rearrangement joins TRBV2 to TRBJ1-6; 7 nucleotides align to TRBD1. Trimming cost V 4 bases and J 6 bases; bases outside gene matches: 9. This CDR3 spans 16 amino acids. Per germline, CDR1 SNHLY and CDR2 FYNNEI. The CDR3 DNA reads TGTGCCAGCAGTGGGTCCGGGGGACAGACTAATTCACCCCTCCACTTT. Protein sequence: CASSGSGGQTNSPLHF.

This clone appeared a single time. The chain recombines TRBV30 with TRBJ2-3; D may be TRBD2 (5 bases). This CDR3 has 14 amino acids. In germline, CDR1 is GTSNPN, CDR2 SVGIG (reference sequence). Trimming took 1 base from V and 0 from J, leaving 8 bases between them. CDR3 protein: CAWSGLRSTDTQYF. CDR3 sequence (DNA): TGTGCCTGGAGTGGACTACGAAGCACAGATACGCAGTATTTT.

This chain links TRBV5-1 with TRBJ2-7; a possible D gene is TRBD2 (6 bases). Germline loops: CDR1 SGHRS, CDR2 YFSETQ. V gave up 4 bases and J gave up 2 bases, with 16 bases separating them. The CDR3 spans 15 residues. CDR3 sequence reads: CASSPPLGGTYEQYF. The CDR3 DNA reads as TGCGCCAGCAGCCCCCCCCTTGGGGGGACCTACGAGCAGTACTTC.

The V call is TRBV11-2, the J call TRBJ2-3, with D uncertain. Germline V gene sequence: CDR1 SGHAT, CDR2 FQNNGV. Trimming cost V 4 bases and J 4 bases, with 12 bases left between them. CDR3 length equals 14 residues. The CDR3 region has the DNA TGTGCCAGCAGCTATGACACTCTCCCAGATACGCAGTATTTT. Translation gives CASSYDTLPDTQYF.

The chain couples TRBV7-2 to TRBJ2-1; a possible D gene is TRBD1 (6 bases). Germline-derived CDR1 and CDR2 are SGHTA and FQGNSA. V lost 5 bases and J 7 bases, leaving 15 bases between the germline ends. The CDR3 contains 14 residues. The CDR3 sequence is CASSPVTGPNEQFF. CDR3 DNA sequence: TGTGCCAGCAGCCCCGTGACAGGCCCTAATGAGCAGTTCTTC.

The genes are TRBV7-3 and TRBJ2-1, with TRBD2 as a possible D gene (6 bases). The ends were cut back, 6 bases at V and 2 bases at J, with 11 bases in the middle. The germline gives CDR1 SGHTA, CDR2 FQGTGA. This CDR3 is built from 14 residues. The CDR3 sequence: CASSTGGTYNEQFF. The CDR3 DNA is TGTGCCAGCAGTACCGGCGGGACCTACAATGAGCAGTTCTTC.

This clone has only one observation. The chain combines TRBV27 with TRBJ2-1, with 10 nucleotides matching TRBD2. V was pared by 4 bases and J by 4 bases, with 10 bases of the junction left unmatched. Germline lookup yields CDR1 MNHEY and CDR2 SMNVEV (reference sequence). The CDR3 covers 17 residues. The CDR3 sequence: CASSSSRLAGRYNEQFF. CDR3 DNA sequence: TGTGCCAGCAGTTCGTCGAGACTAGCGGGCAGGTACAATGAGCAGTTCTTC.

Written as DNA, the CDR3 is TGTGCCAGCAGTCGCTTTGTTGGTGTGTACACCATATATTTT. As protein: CASSRFVGVYTIYF. The chain combines TRBV28 with TRBJ1-3; no clear D gene. The V gene's germline CDR1 is MDHEN and CDR2 SYDVKM. V was cut by 5 bases and J by 8 bases, with 16 bases left in between. The CDR3 consists of 14 residues.

The chain links TRBV10-3 to TRBJ2-7; 7 nucleotides line up with TRBD1. The CDR3 contains 17 residues. The J segment lost 2 bases and the V segment lost 5 bases, leaving 15 bases of the junction unmatched. Germline V gene lookup returns CDR1 ENHRY and CDR2 SYGVKD. The CDR3 DNA reads as TGTGCCATCAGTCCCGCGCGGACAGGCAGACCTACCTACGAGCAGTACTTC. As protein: CAISPARTGRPTYEQYF.

The V and J genes are TRBV27 and TRBJ1-4; D unclear. This CDR3 has 14 residues. CDR1 and CDR2 from the germline V gene are MNHEY and SMNVEV (reference sequence). Between the trimmed V and J ends, which lost 6 bases and 6 bases, there was a span of 14 bases. CDR3 sequence reads: CASRNTRLDEKLFF. Written as DNA, the CDR3 is TGTGCCAGCAGAAACACCCGATTGGATGAAAAACTGTTTTTT.

The J gene is TRBJ2-3, the V gene TRBV13; D gene unclear. In germline, CDR1 is PRHDT, CDR2 FYEKMQ (reference sequence). V shed 4 bases and J shed 0 bases, with 8 bases lying between them. This CDR3 region has 14 residues. The DNA of the CDR3 is TGTGCCAGCAGCTCCTACCTTAGCACAGATACGCAGTATTTT. Translated: CASSSYLSTDTQYF.